This TCR beta chain was captured in a study of OX40 agonist ivuxolimab in advanced cancers. Study-level results: In the 0.1 to 3.0 mg/kg range, CD4+ and CD8+ blood T cells had expanded clonally by week 6. Some of the lowest clonal expansion was seen in partial responders at 0.1-3.0 mg/kg.

On this clone: Its specificity is not known.

Trimming left V 10 bases short and J 8 bases short, with 21 bases between. This CDR3 is 15 amino acids long. Germline values: CDR1 MRHNA, CDR2 SNTAGT. Some clones are missing from TCRdb's copy, which holds only in-frame ones; the method was immunoSEQ multiplex PCR. The table shows tens of thousands of clones, with approximately 91% occurring only once. The starting material was CD4+ or CD8+ T cells sorted from blood, obtained in a trial of the OX40 agonist ivuxolimab. This receptor was taken from an adult with an advanced solid tumor such as melanoma, head and neck, liver or kidney cancer. The rearrangement uses TRBV6-4 and TRBJ1-6; the D is unclear. The CDR3 loop is CAITIPGPEDSPLHF. The CDR3 coding sequence is TGTGCCATAACGATACCCGGGCCAGAAGATTCACCCCTCCACTTT.